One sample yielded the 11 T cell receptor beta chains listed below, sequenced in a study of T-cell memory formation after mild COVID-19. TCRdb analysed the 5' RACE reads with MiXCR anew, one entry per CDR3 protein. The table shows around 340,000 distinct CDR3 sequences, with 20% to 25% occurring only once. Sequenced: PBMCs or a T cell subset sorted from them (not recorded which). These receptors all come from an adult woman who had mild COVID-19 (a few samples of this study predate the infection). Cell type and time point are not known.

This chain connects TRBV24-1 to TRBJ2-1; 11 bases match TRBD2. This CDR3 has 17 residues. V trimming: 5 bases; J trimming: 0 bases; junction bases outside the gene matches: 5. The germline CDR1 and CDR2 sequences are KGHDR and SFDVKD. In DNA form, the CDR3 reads TGTGCCACCAGTGGTAGCGGGAGGGCCGGCTCCTACAATGAGCAGTTCTTC. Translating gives CATSGSGRAGSYNEQFF.

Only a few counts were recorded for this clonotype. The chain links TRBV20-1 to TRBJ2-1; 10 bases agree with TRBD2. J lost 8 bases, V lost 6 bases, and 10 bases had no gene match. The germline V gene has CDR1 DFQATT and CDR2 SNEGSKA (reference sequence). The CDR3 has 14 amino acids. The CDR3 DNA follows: TGCAGTGCCTTTATAGCGGGGGGCCGACATGAGCAGTTCTTC. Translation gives CSAFIAGGRHEQFF.

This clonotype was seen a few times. As DNA, the CDR3 is TGTGCCAGCAGCTCACTACAGCGACGCGGGGACGAGCAGTACTTC. Translated: CASSSLQRRGDEQYF. V and J are TRBV5-6 and TRBJ2-7; D is possibly TRBD2 (6 bases). Germline CDR1 and CDR2: SGHDT and YYEEEE. With 3 bases removed from V and 5 bases from J, the gap between germline ends came to 18 bases. This CDR3 is 15 amino acids long.

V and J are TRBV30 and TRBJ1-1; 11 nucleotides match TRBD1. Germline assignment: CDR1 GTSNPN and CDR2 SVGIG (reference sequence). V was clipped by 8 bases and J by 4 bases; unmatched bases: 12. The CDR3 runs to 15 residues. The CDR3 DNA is TGTGCCCGAGGGACAGGGGGGGAAAAGGGCACTGAAGCTTTCTTT. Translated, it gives CARGTGGEKGTEAFF.

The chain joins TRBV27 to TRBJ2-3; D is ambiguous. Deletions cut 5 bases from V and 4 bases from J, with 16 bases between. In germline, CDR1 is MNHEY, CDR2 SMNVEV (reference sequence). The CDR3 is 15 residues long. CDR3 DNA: TGTGCCAGCAGTATGGCGGACCTCCCCGCAGATACGCAGTATTTT. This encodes CASSMADLPADTQYF.

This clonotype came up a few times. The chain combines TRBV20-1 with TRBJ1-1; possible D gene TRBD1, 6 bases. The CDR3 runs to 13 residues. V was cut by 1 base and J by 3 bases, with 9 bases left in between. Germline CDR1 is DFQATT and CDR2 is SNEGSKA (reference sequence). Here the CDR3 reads CSARAGADTEAFF. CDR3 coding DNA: TGCAGTGCTAGAGCAGGGGCTGACACTGAAGCTTTCTTT.

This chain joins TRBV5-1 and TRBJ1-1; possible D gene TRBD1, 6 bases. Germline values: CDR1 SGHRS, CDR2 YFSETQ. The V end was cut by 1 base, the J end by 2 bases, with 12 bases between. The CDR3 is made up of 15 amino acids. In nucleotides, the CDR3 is TGCGCCAGCAGCTTGTATCTGGGGGCTAACACTGAAGCTTTCTTT. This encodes CASSLYLGANTEAFF.

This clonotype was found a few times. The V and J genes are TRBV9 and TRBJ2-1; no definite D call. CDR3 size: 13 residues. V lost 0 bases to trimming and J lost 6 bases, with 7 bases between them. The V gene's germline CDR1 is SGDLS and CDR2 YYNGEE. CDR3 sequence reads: CASSVDDSNEQFF. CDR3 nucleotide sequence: TGTGCCAGCAGCGTAGACGATTCCAATGAGCAGTTCTTC.

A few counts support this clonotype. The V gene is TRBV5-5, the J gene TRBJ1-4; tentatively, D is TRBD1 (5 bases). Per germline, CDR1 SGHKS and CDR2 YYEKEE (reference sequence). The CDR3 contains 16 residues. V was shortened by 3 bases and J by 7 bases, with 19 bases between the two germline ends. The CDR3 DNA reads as TGTGCCAGCAGCTCGATGGGCGTCTCAAGGGGTGAAAAACTGTTTTTT. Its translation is CASSSMGVSRGEKLFF.

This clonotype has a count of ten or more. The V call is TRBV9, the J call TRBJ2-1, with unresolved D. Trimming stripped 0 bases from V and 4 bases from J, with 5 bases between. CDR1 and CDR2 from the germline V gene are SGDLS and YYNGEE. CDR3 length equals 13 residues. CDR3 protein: CASSVAEYNEQFF. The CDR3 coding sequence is TGTGCCAGCAGCGTAGCGGAATACAATGAGCAGTTCTTC. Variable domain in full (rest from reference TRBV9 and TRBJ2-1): DSGVTQTPKHLITATGQRVTLRCSPRSGDLSVYWYQQSLDQGLQFLIQYYNGEERAKGNILERFSAQQFPDLHSELNLSSLELGDSALYFCASSVAEYNEQFFGPGTRLTVL.

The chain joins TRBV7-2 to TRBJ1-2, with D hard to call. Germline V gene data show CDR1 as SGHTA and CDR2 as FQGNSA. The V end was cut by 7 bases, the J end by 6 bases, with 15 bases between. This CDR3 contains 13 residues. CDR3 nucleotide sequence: TGTGCCAGCAATGCGGCAGTGGGAGATGGCTACACCTTC. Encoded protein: CASNAAVGDGYTF.